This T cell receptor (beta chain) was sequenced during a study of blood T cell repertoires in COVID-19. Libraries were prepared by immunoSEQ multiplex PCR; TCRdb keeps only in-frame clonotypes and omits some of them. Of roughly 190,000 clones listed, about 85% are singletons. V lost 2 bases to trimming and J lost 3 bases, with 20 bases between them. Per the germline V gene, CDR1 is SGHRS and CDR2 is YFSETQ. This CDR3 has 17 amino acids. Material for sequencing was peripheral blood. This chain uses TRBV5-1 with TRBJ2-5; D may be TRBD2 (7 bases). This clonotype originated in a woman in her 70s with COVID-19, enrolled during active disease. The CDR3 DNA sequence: TGCGCCAGCAGCTTAAATACGGGGGGCGTAGAAAAAGAGACCCAGTACTTC. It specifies CASSLNTGGVEKETQYF.